Sequencing of this TCR beta chain was carried out in a study of blood T cell repertoires in COVID-19. The V gene's germline CDR1 is SEHNR and CDR2 FQNEAQ (reference sequence). The CDR3 consists of 16 residues. Germline trimming cut 5 bases from V and 1 base from J; bases unmatched to any gene: 8. The table came from immunoSEQ multiplex PCR; TCRdb's copy has only in-frame clones and leaves some out. This sample has more than 200,000 clones, with more than 85% found just once. The receptor was isolated from a woman in her thirties who had recovered from COVID-19. V gene TRBV7-9 combines with J gene TRBJ2-5, with 9 bases matching TRBD1. Source material: PBMCs or T cells enriched from blood (not recorded which). The CDR3 region is CASSRTGGTPQETQYF. CDR3 DNA: TGTGCCAGCAGCCGAACAGGGGGCACCCCCCAAGAGACCCAGTACTTC.